These 6 T cell receptor beta chains originate from one sample sequenced in a study of cytotoxic CD8 clonotypes in ibrutinib-treated CLL. Assay: immunoSEQ multiplex PCR; the TCRdb copy retains only in-frame clones and omits some. The table records around 150,000 clones, more than 65% of them present only once. This sample comprised PBMCs, obtained after 12 months of ibrutinib treatment. The receptors stem from a human donor with chronic lymphocytic leukemia.

This rearrangement joins TRBV11-2 to TRBJ2-4; perhaps TRBD2 as D (6 bases). CDR1 is SGHAT, CDR2 FQNNGV, per germline. CDR3 length equals 18 residues. Trimming cost V 3 bases and J 0 bases, with 18 bases left between them. The CDR3 region is CASSFRSTGLLAKNIQYF. The CDR3 nucleotides read TGTGCCAGCAGCTTTAGAAGTACGGGACTGTTAGCCAAAAACATTCAGTACTTC.

This chain uses TRBV28 with TRBJ2-7; D may be TRBD1 (6 bases). Per germline, CDR1 MDHEN and CDR2 SYDVKM. Trimming stripped 5 bases from V and 7 bases from J, with 15 bases between. The CDR3 has 13 amino acids. The CDR3 coding sequence is TGTGCCAGCAGTGACACTCGAAGGGGGGAGCAGTACTTC. It yields the protein CASSDTRRGEQYF. Full variable domain (missing parts from reference TRBV28 and TRBJ2-7): DVKVTQSSRYLVKRTGEKVFLECVQDMDHENMFWYRQDPGLGLRLIYFSYDVKMKEKGDIPEGYSVSREKKERFSLILESASTNQTSMYLCASSDTRRGEQYFGPGTRLTVT.

The CDR3 sequence: CASSLDAGSGYEQYF. CDR3 nucleotide sequence: TGCGCCAGCAGCTTGGATGCGGGTTCAGGTTACGAGCAGTACTTC. J is TRBJ2-7 and V is TRBV5-1; a possible D gene is TRBD2 (5 bases). Trimming shortened V by 0 bases and J by 4 bases, and 14 bases separated the two germline ends. The CDR3 is made up of 15 amino acids. Germline V CDR1 and CDR2: SGHRS, YFSETQ.

J is TRBJ1-1 and V is TRBV6-5, with D possibly being TRBD1 (5 bases). The CDR3 spans 14 residues. CDR1 MNHEY and CDR2 SVGAGI come from the germline V gene. V was trimmed by 0 bases and J by 4 bases, leaving 9 bases between them. In DNA form, the CDR3 reads TGTGCCAGCAGTTACTCGCCAGGGCTCACTGAAGCTTTCTTT. This translates into CASSYSPGLTEAFF.

V is TRBV11-1 and J is TRBJ2-2, with 7 bases fitting TRBD1. The CDR3 extends over 14 amino acids. The V gene's germline CDR1 is SGHAT and CDR2 FQDESV (reference sequence). The ends lost 5 bases at V and 4 bases at J; junction bases unmatched: 4. CDR3 nucleotide sequence: TGTGCCAGCAGCCGTCCAGGGGGCACCGGGGAGCTGTTTTTT. This gives the protein CASSRPGGTGELFF.

This rearrangement joins TRBV5-1 to TRBJ2-3; D unclear. CDR1 and CDR2 (germline): SGHRS, YFSETQ. The germline V and J ends were trimmed by 2 bases and 5 bases, with 6 bases remaining between them. The CDR3 is 12 residues long. CDR3 coding DNA: TGCGCCAGCAGCTTAACGCGAGATACGCAGTATTTT. Its translation is CASSLTRDTQYF.